This T cell receptor beta chain was recovered during a study of T cells in Graves' hyperthyroidism and ophthalmopathy. Regarding the study as a whole: Most thyroid clonotypes expanded above 0.001 appeared in blood too. In the analysis, a 13 V-J model separated ophthalmopathy from stable hyperthyroidism.

Concerning this clonotype: Its antigen is as yet unknown. This may be a read error: a much more frequent sequence differs by one nucleotide.

Uncontrolled infection, other autoimmune disease, pregnancy or lactation led to exclusion. Each diagnosis was grounded in clinical symptoms, serum thyroxine and TRAb, thyroid ultrasound, and orbital computed tomography. The germline V and J ends were trimmed by 5 bases and 5 bases, with 19 bases remaining between them. CDR3 length: 15 amino acids. Template material for amplifying TCR beta CDR3 regions consisted of RNA transcripts. The HTBI primer set served for first-round RT-PCR of the TCR CDR3. TCRdb ran MiXCR on the multiplex PCR reads and lists one entry per CDR3 protein. The table lists 640,000 or so distinct CDR3 sequences, 14% of them singletons, with roughly 7% in the top ten.

The sample taken for sequencing was blood. The clonotype originates from a woman in her late teens or twenties with Graves' ophthalmopathy. The chain carries TRBV12-3 or TRBV12-4 and TRBJ2-7; no firm D call. The CDR3: CASSPAPILSHEQYF. CDR3 DNA sequence: TGTGCCAGCAGTCCCGCACCAATTTTATCCCACGAGCAGTACTTC.